This T cell receptor beta chain was identified during a study of response to subunit inactivated influenza vaccine. Study-level findings and limits: Every seasonal influenza vaccination brings in few new T cells, the authors suggested.

TCRdb analysed the RT-PCR reads with MiXCR anew, one entry per CDR3 protein. The profile shows hundreds of thousands of distinct CDR3 sequences, around 14% of them singletons. V lost 5 bases, J lost 2 bases, and 3 bases stayed unmatched. The CDR3 is 13 amino acids. This clonotype was counted a few times. The target antigen is unknown. This chain connects TRBV12-3 or TRBV12-4 to TRBJ2-7, with 7 bases that match TRBD1. This TCR was recovered from a man over 45 who received an inactivated influenza vaccine. The sample here was PBMCs from blood, taken around two weeks before vaccination. The CDR3 nucleotides read TGTGCCAGCAGTAGACAGGGCACCTACGAGCAGTACTTC. The encoded protein is CASSRQGTYEQYF.